This T cell receptor (beta chain) emerged from a study of neurological immune-mediated disorders. Whole-study results and caveats: The most TCR clonal expansion was seen in HTLV-1-associated myelopathy, and the least was seen in multiple sclerosis, which fell below healthy controls.

As regards this clonotype: Its cognate antigen is unknown.

TCRdb ran MiXCR on the 5' RACE reads and lists one entry per CDR3 protein. The sample lists about 30,000 distinct CDR3 sequences; approximately 6% were seen once. This clonotype was obtained from a woman in her forties or fifties in good health. Sequencing used CD4+ T cells from blood.

The CDR3: CASRKTGTEQETQYF. The DNA of the CDR3 is TGTGCCAGCAGGAAGACCGGGACAGAGCAAGAGACCCAGTACTTC. The chain recombines TRBV12-3 or TRBV12-4 with TRBJ2-5, with 7 bases matching TRBD1. The length of the CDR3 is 15 residues. V lost 6 bases, J lost 2 bases, and 9 bases stayed unmatched.